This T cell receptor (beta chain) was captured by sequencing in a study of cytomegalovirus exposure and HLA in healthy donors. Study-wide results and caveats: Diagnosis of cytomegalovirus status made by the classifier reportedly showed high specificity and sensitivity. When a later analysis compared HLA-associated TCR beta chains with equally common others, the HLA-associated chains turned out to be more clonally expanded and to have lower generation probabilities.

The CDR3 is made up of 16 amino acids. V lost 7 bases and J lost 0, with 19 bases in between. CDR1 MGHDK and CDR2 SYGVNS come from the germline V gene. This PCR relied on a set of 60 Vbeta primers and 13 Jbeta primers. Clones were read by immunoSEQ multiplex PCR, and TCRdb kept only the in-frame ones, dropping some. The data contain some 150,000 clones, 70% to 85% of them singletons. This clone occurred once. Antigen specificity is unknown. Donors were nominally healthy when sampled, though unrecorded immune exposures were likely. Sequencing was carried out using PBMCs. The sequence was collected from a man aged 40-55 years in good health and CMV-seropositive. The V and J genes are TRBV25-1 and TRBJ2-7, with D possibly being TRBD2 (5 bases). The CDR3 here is CASTPEGLGPSYEQYF. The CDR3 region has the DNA TGTGCCAGCACTCCCGAGGGTTTAGGGCCCTCCTACGAGCAGTACTTC.